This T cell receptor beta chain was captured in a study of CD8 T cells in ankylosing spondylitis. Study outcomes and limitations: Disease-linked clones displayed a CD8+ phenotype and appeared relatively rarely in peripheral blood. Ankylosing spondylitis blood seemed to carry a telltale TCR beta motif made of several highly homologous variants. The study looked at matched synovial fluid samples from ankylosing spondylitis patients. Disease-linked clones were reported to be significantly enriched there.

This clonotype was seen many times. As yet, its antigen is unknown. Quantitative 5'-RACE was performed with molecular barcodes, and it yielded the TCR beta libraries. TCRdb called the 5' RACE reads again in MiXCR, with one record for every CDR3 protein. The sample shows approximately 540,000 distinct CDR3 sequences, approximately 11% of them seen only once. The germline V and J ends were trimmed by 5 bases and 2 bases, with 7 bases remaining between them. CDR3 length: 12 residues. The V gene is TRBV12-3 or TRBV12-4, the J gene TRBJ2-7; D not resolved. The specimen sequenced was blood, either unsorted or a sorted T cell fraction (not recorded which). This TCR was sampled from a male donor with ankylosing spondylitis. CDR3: CASSQVPYEQYF. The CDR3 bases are TGTGCCAGCAGTCAAGTTCCCTACGAGCAGTACTTC.